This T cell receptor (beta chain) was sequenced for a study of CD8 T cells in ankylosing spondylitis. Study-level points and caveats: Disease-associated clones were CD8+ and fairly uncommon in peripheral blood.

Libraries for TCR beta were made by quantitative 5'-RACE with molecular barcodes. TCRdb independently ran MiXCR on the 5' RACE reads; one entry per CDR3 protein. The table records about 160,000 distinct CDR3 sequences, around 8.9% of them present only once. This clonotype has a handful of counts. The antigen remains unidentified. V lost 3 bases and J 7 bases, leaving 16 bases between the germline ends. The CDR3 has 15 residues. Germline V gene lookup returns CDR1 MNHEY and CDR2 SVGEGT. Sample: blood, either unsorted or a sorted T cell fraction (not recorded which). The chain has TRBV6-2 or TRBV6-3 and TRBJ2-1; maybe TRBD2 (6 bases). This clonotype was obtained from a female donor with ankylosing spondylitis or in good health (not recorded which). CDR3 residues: CASSYGGSGKNEQFF. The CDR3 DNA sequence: TGTGCCAGCAGTTATGGGGGGAGTGGGAAGAATGAGCAGTTCTTC.